This TCR beta chain is drawn from a study of blood T cell repertoires in COVID-19. Whole-study context: Acute and convalescent COVID-19 specimens originated in the United States, Italy and Spain. T cells, B-cell-depleted T cells, or PBMCs supplied cDNA or gDNA.

CDR3 length: 15 amino acids. V lost 1 base and J 6 bases, leaving 14 bases between the germline ends. Germline V gene data show CDR1 as SGDLS and CDR2 as YYNGEE. Per the authors' pipeline: Nucleated cell number was recorded as an estimate derived from reference gene primer amplification. Profiled with immunoSEQ multiplex PCR; TCRdb holds only in-frame clones, not every one. That table gives V, J and clone size, and the DNA gave D and trimming. The profile covers approximately 120,000 clones, with around 86% appearing a single time and approximately 6.6% taken by the ten largest. The material sequenced was peripheral blood. The rearrangement links TRBV9 to TRBJ1-3; D gene uncertain. The receptor's source is a man aged 80 or over with active or convalescent COVID-19. The CDR3 nucleotides read TGTGCCAGCAGCGTAAACGGAGGACTCTTAAACACCATATATTTT. It yields the protein CASSVNGGLLNTIYF.